This is a list of T cell receptor beta chains from one sample in a study of blood T cell repertoires in COVID-19. The method was immunoSEQ multiplex PCR; TCRdb's version includes in-frame clones alone and lacks a portion of them. The data hold 100,000 to 120,000 clones, with roughly 87% observed a single time. The specimen was peripheral blood. The receptors come from a human donor in a cohort sampled during active COVID-19. Both conserved end residues are part of each CDR3. A D gene is named only where the DNA matches it firmly. Size values are once, few and many counts, or a class for expanded clones, and some rows have none.

>NA|TRBV6-5|TRBD1|TRBJ1-1|15
CASRAGTGPNTEAFF
TGTGCCAGCAGAGCCGGGACAGGGCCGAACACTGAAGCTTTCTTT
>NA|TRBV24-1|TRBD2|TRBJ2-2|16
CATSDRLAGGTGELFF
TGTGCCACCAGTGATCGACTAGCGGGAGGGACCGGGGAGCTGTTTTTT
>NA|TRBV27|TRBD2|TRBJ2-4|16
CASSSSSGRARNIQYF
TGTGCCAGCAGTTCCAGTAGCGGGAGGGCCAGAAACATTCAGTACTTC
>NA|TRBV7-9|NA|TRBJ2-3|14
CASSRGALTDTQYF
TGTGCCAGCAGTAGAGGAGCGCTCACAGATACGCAGTATTTT
>NA|TRBV3-1/TRBV3-2|NA|TRBJ2-6|16
CASSSVGSSGANVLTF
TGTGCCAGCAGCTCGGTGGGGAGCTCTGGGGCCAACGTCCTGACTTTC
>many|TRBV23-1|NA|TRBJ2-1|13
CASSQQGYNEQFF
TGCGCCAGCAGTCAACAGGGGTACAATGAGCAGTTCTTC
>NA|TRBV7-8|NA|TRBJ2-2|16
CASSLNPGAPSGELFF
TGTGCCAGCAGCTTAAACCCAGGGGCCCCCTCCGGGGAGCTGTTTTTT
>NA|TRBV7-6|TRBD1|TRBJ2-7|16
CASSLSGQGVNYEQYF
TGTGCCAGCAGCTTATCGGGACAGGGAGTTAACTACGAGCAGTACTTC
>NA|TRBV2|NA|TRBJ1-1|16
CASSPNEGRLNTEAFF
TGTGCCAGCAGTCCCAACGAGGGCCGTTTGAACACTGAAGCTTTCTTT
>NA|TRBV11-2|TRBD1|TRBJ1-1|14
CASRPTGGGTEAFF
TGTGCCAGCAGACCCACAGGGGGGGGAACTGAAGCTTTCTTT
>NA|TRBV23-1|TRBD1|TRBJ1-6|17
CASSQPSHRGRRSPLHF
TGCGCCAGCAGTCAACCCTCCCACAGGGGGCGCAGATCACCCCTCCACTTT
>NA|TRBV4-1|NA|TRBJ1-2|15
CASSHAVRGNYGYTF
TGCGCCAGCAGCCACGCCGTGAGAGGGAACTATGGCTACACCTTC
>once|TRBV4-3|NA|TRBJ2-3|16
CASSQGSASSTDTQYF
TGCGCCAGCAGCCAAGGAAGCGCTTCTAGCACAGATACGCAGTATTTT
>NA|TRBV6-5|NA|TRBJ2-3|14
CASSPLRGSHTQYF
TGTGCCAGCAGTCCCCTCCGAGGGAGTCATACGCAGTATTTT